A selection of T cell receptor beta chains follows, all from one sample in a study of regulatory T cells in long-lasting Graves disease. TCRdb analysed the multiplex PCR reads with MiXCR anew, one entry per CDR3 protein. The table shows hundreds of thousands of distinct CDR3 sequences, with roughly 16% occurring only once. The same data also contributed to another study, on T cells in Graves' hyperthyroidism and ophthalmopathy.

This sample comprised peripheral blood mononuclear cells (PBMCs), obtained at new diagnosis, from a patient treated with antithyroid drugs. These receptors were obtained from a woman in her 30s with Graves disease. CDR3s include the opening cysteine and the closing phenylalanine or tryptophan. A D gene is named only where the DNA matches it firmly. The size of a clone is reported for some rows only, either as once, few or many, or as a class for expanded clones.

v_gene	abundance	j_gene	d_gene	CDR3nt	CDR3aa
TRBV12-3/TRBV12-4	few	TRBJ2-1	-	TGTGCCAGCTCGCAACACTACCGTGAGCAGTTCTTC	CASSQHYREQFF
TRBV19	few	TRBJ1-6	TRBD1	TGTGCCAGTAGTACTTACGGTGGGGACAGAGATTCACCCCTCCACTTT	CASSTYGGDRDSPLHF
TRBV12-3/TRBV12-4	-	TRBJ1-1	-	TGTGCCAGCAGACTCGGGGCGAACACTGAAGCTTTCTTT	CASRLGANTEAFF
TRBV28	many	TRBJ1-3	-	TGTGCCAGCAGTCGGCAAACCTATGGAAACACCATATATTTT	CASSRQTYGNTIYF
TRBV7-6	few	TRBJ2-5	-	TGTGCCAGCAGCTTCCAGGGGACCCTCCGGGAGACCCAGTACTTC	CASSFQGTLRETQYF
TRBV24-1	-	TRBJ2-5	TRBD2	TGTGCCACCAGTGACCCGGGACTAGCACGAGAGACCCAGTACTTC	CATSDPGLARETQYF
TRBV20-1	many	TRBJ1-1	-	TGCAGTGCTAGAGCCTACGACAGGCCGAACACTGAAGCTTTCTTT	CSARAYDRPNTEAFF
TRBV11-2	many	TRBJ2-1	TRBD2	TGTGCCAGCAGCCTGACTAGCGGGAGGTCGAATGAGCAGTTCTTC	CASSLTSGRSNEQFF
TRBV7-9	few	TRBJ1-5	TRBD1	TGTGCCAGCAGCGGGGGACAGGGAAGTCGGGGCAATCAGCCCCAGCATTTT	CASSGGQGSRGNQPQHF
TRBV9	many	TRBJ1-5	TRBD1	TGTGCCAGCAGCGGCGATTCAGGGGGTTACAATCAGCCCCAGCATTTT	CASSGDSGGYNQPQHF
TRBV28	many	TRBJ2-7	-	TGTGCCAGCAGCTCCGGGAGAATCGGGCAGTACTTC	CASSSGRIGQYF
TRBV7-2	-	TRBJ2-3	-	TGTGCCAGCAGTGGTTGGGGGGGGGGCACTAGCACAGATACGCAGTATTTT	CASSGWGGGTSTDTQYF
TRBV11-2	many	TRBJ2-3	-	TGTGCCAGCAGCTTATCCAGTGGGACCACAGATACGCAGTATTTT	CASSLSSGTTDTQYF
TRBV5-5	-	TRBJ2-5	TRBD1	TGTGCCAGCAGCCCGGGGGACAGGGGGCTGGAGACCCAGTACTTC	CASSPGDRGLETQYF
TRBV12-3/TRBV12-4	many	TRBJ1-2	TRBD1	TGTGCCAGCAGCCTCGGGACAGGATATGGCTACACCTTC	CASSLGTGYGYTF
TRBV6-1	few	TRBJ2-2	-	TGTGCCAGCGGCATGGGGTGGGACGGGGAGCTGTTTTTT	CASGMGWDGELFF
TRBV3-1	-	TRBJ1-2	TRBD1	TGTGCCAGCAGCCTATCCGGGACAGGGAACTACTATGGCTACACCTTC	CASSLSGTGNYYGYTF
TRBV27	-	TRBJ2-6	-	TGTGCCAGCAGCCCTTTTGTAACTGGGGCCAACGTCCTGACTTTC	CASSPFVTGANVLTF
TRBV5-4	-	TRBJ1-1	-	TGTGCCAGCAGCTTAGATGAGACGGGACCAGCTTTCTTT	CASSLDETGPAFF
TRBV18	few	TRBJ2-1	-	TGTGCCAGCTCACCCACCGCCTATGAGCAGTTCTTC	CASSPTAYEQFF
TRBV7-8	many	TRBJ1-1	-	TGTGCCAGCAGCTTAGTAGGGGCAGGAGGAGCTGAAGCTTTCTTT	CASSLVGAGGAEAFF
TRBV19	-	TRBJ2-7	-	TGTGCCAGTAGCGGCCGGGACTTCTCCTACGAGCAGTACTTC	CASSGRDFSYEQYF
TRBV7-9	-	TRBJ2-3	-	TGTGCCAGCAGCCAGGGCAGGATCGCTGGCACAGATACGCAGTATTTT	CASSQGRIAGTDTQYF
TRBV4-1	-	TRBJ2-3	TRBD1	TGCGCCAGCAGCCGAACCGGGACAGGGGTGGATACGCAGTATTTT	CASSRTGTGVDTQYF
TRBV29-1	many	TRBJ2-3	-	TGCAGCGTTGAACGGGATTCAGATACGCAGTATTTT	CSVERDSDTQYF